This is a list of T cell receptor beta chains from one sample in a study of T cell responses to AZD1222 COVID-19 vaccine. Libraries were prepared by immunoSEQ multiplex PCR; TCRdb keeps only in-frame clonotypes and omits some of them. In the table there are about 170,000 clones, 70% to 90% of which are singletons. This material consisted of peripheral blood, taken 28 days after the second AZD1222 dose. The receptors were gathered from an adult who received the AZD1222 COVID-19 vaccine. Each CDR3 is given with its conserved first and last residue. The D gene is left open where the match is weak. Expanded clones get a size class; other rows say once, few or many, or leave the size out.

size	V	J	D	DNA	CDR3
-	TRBV6-2/TRBV6-3	TRBJ1-1	-	TGTGCCAGCAGTTACGGGGAGGGTTCCCTGAACACTGAAGCTTTCTTT	CASSYGEGSLNTEAFF
-	TRBV30	TRBJ1-4	-	TGTGCCTGGAGTAGGCGGGGCGGGGAAAAACTGTTTTTT	CAWSRRGGEKLFF
-	TRBV5-5	TRBJ1-5	-	TGTGCCAGCAGCTCCGGGGACCCCCGCCGGGGCAATCAGCCCCAGCATTTT	CASSSGDPRRGNQPQHF
-	TRBV7-8	TRBJ1-2	-	TGTGCCAGCAGCCCCCTGGGCAGGACCCACGGTCATTTC	CASSPLGRTHGHF
-	TRBV4-1	TRBJ1-2	TRBD1	TGCGCCAGCAGCCAAGAACCCCAGCAGGGGGATGTGAACTATGGCTACACCTTC	CASSQEPQQGDVNYGYTF
-	TRBV18	TRBJ1-3	-	TGTGCCAGCTCACCACCAGGAGGGTCTGGAAACACCATATATTTT	CASSPPGGSGNTIYF
-	TRBV7-8	TRBJ1-2	-	TGTGCCAGCAGCTTAGGTAGTGTTCCCCCGATGCCGGAAGGCTACACCTTC	CASSLGSVPPMPEGYTF
-	TRBV3-1/TRBV3-2	TRBJ1-6	-	TGTGCCAGCATTACGGGTAGGGTTTCACCCCTCCACTTT	CASITGRVSPLHF
-	TRBV5-5	TRBJ1-2	-	TGTGCCAGCAGCTTCCAGCCCGGGGCCTATGGCTACACCTTC	CASSFQPGAYGYTF
-	TRBV9	TRBJ2-7	-	TGTGCCAGCAGCGGAAGGCAGGGGTCCGAGCAGTACTTC	CASSGRQGSEQYF
once	TRBV15	TRBJ2-2	TRBD2	TGTGCCACCAGCAGAGGGACTAGCGGCACCGGGGAGCTGTTTTTT	CATSRGTSGTGELFF
-	TRBV19	TRBJ1-6	TRBD1	TGTGCCAGTAGTACCCGACAGGGTGGGTCACCCCTCCACTTT	CASSTRQGGSPLHF
-	TRBV11-2	TRBJ1-2	TRBD1	TGTGCCAGCAGCTCCTACATTGGGGGACAGGGAACCTATGGCTACACCTTC	CASSSYIGGQGTYGYTF
-	TRBV20-1	TRBJ2-1	TRBD1	TGCAGTGCTAGTCCGACAGGGGAAGCCTACAATGAGCAGTTCTTC	CSASPTGEAYNEQFF
once	TRBV9	TRBJ1-2	-	TGTGCCAGCAGCGCGTACTTCCAGGGGAGGGATGGCTACACCTTC	CASSAYFQGRDGYTF
-	TRBV5-3	TRBJ1-5	-	TGTGCCAGAAGCCCAGCTAGACGGTATAGCAATCAGCCCCAGCATTTT	CARSPARRYSNQPQHF
-	TRBV2	TRBJ2-4	-	TGTGCCAGCAGTGATGAGGGTACAGCCAAAAACATTCAGTACTTC	CASSDEGTAKNIQYF
-	TRBV4-2	TRBJ1-2	-	TGTGCCAGCAGCCAAGATCGCCGGGGGGCCTTC	CASSQDRRGAF
once	TRBV15	TRBJ1-3	-	TGTGCCACCAGCAGAGAGGGGACGGGTACAGGAAACACCATATATTTT	CATSREGTGTGNTIYF
-	TRBV4-1	TRBJ2-7	TRBD2	TGCGCCAGCAGCCAAGAACTAGCGGGGAGCGACGAGCAGTACTTC	CASSQELAGSDEQYF
-	TRBV7-2	TRBJ2-6	TRBD1	TGTGCCAGCAGCTCTGGACAGGGGGCCTCCTCTGGGGCCAACGTCCTGACTTTC	CASSSGQGASSGANVLTF
-	TRBV10-3	TRBJ1-1	-	TGTGCCAGCAACGGGGGCACCTGGGGGACTGAAGCTTTCTTT	CASNGGTWGTEAFF
few	TRBV20-1	TRBJ2-5	-	TGCAGTGCTAGTAGAGCCCAAGAGACCCAGTACTTC	CSASRAQETQYF
-	TRBV10-2	TRBJ2-2	TRBD2	TGCGCCAGCAGTGAGTACCCGGGACTAGCGAGAACCGGGGAGCTGTTTTTT	CASSEYPGLARTGELFF
-	TRBV6-5	TRBJ1-6	-	TGTGCCAGTCGGGGAGTTGGAGGGACGGGTTCACCCCTCCACTTT	CASRGVGGTGSPLHF
-	TRBV20-1	TRBJ1-2	-	TGCAGTGCTAGTCTGGGGGGGGGCTACACCTTC	CSASLGGGYTF
-	TRBV6-5	TRBJ1-1	TRBD1	TGTGCCAGCAGCCCCTTAGGGACAGGGGGCACTGAAGCTTTCTTT	CASSPLGTGGTEAFF
-	TRBV4-3	TRBJ2-5	-	TGCGCCAGCAGCCCGACGGCGGCTCAAGAGACCCAGTACTTC	CASSPTAAQETQYF
-	TRBV7-9	TRBJ2-7	TRBD2	TGTGCCAGCAGCCACCGGACTAGCTCCTACTACGAGCAGTACTTC	CASSHRTSSYYEQYF
-	TRBV19	TRBJ1-5	-	TGTGCCAGTAGTATGGGAGGTTATCAGCCCCAGCATTTT	CASSMGGYQPQHF
once	TRBV3-1/TRBV3-2	TRBJ2-1	-	TGTGCCAGCAAAGAACTAGGGAATGAGCAGTTCTTC	CASKELGNEQFF
-	TRBV7-2	TRBJ1-2	-	TGTGCCAGCAGCCTACAGGGCAGGGCCTATGGCTACACCTTC	CASSLQGRAYGYTF
-	TRBV11-2	TRBJ2-2	-	TGTGCCAGCAGCCCCCATGGGGGGACGAACACCGGGGAGCTGTTTTTT	CASSPHGGTNTGELFF
few	TRBV11-2	TRBJ1-6	-	TGTGCCAGCAGGGAAGGGACCGCCCGGGGTTCACCCCTCCACTTT	CASREGTARGSPLHF
-	TRBV5-1	TRBJ1-5	TRBD1	TGCGCCAGCAGCTACTTACAGGGGAGCAATCAGCCCCAGCATTTT	CASSYLQGSNQPQHF
few	TRBV11-1	TRBJ2-1	TRBD2	TGTGCCAGCAGCTTAGTCGGGGGGGCCAATGAGCAGTTCTTC	CASSLVGGANEQFF
-	TRBV12-3/TRBV12-4	TRBJ1-2	TRBD1	TGTGCCAGCAGTGACACAGGGGGGTATGGCTACACCTTC	CASSDTGGYGYTF
-	TRBV7-2	TRBJ2-2	-	TGCGCCAGCAGCACCTCGACAGGCACCGGGGAGCTGTTTTTT	CASSTSTGTGELFF
-	TRBV5-1	TRBJ2-1	-	TGCGCCAGCAGCTTGGAGCCCCAATACAATGAGCAGTTCTTC	CASSLEPQYNEQFF
-	TRBV6-5	TRBJ2-7	TRBD2	TGTGCCAGCAGCCGGGTCGGGGGGTTGCGGGAGCAGTACTTC	CASSRVGGLREQYF
few	TRBV18	TRBJ1-5	-	TGTGCCAGCTCACTCGAAGGGGTCAATCAGCCCCAGCATTTT	CASSLEGVNQPQHF
-	TRBV6-1	TRBJ1-1	-	TGTGCCAGCAGTGAAGGGAACACTGAAGCTTTCTTT	CASSEGNTEAFF
-	TRBV3-1/TRBV3-2	TRBJ1-2	-	TGTGCCAGCAGCCAAGATAAAGGTACTAACTATGGCTACACCTTC	CASSQDKGTNYGYTF
-	TRBV7-8	TRBJ1-5	-	TGTGCCAGCAGCTTAGGCGGTAATAGCAATCAGCCCCAGCATTTT	CASSLGGNSNQPQHF
once	TRBV7-2	TRBJ2-3	-	TGTGCCAGCAGCTTAGTTCCGGATGGAGATACGCAGTATTTT	CASSLVPDGDTQYF
-	TRBV25-1	TRBJ1-2	-	TGTGCCAGCAGTGAATTTCAGCCGGGGCAGGGCAACTATGGCTACACCTTC	CASSEFQPGQGNYGYTF
-	TRBV19	TRBJ2-1	TRBD1	TGTGCCAGTCAGACAGGGTACAATGAGCAGTTCTTC	CASQTGYNEQFF
-	TRBV4-1	TRBJ2-7	-	TGCGCCAGCAGCCAAGTAGTTGCCGCACCGTACGAGCAGTACTTC	CASSQVVAAPYEQYF
-	TRBV7-2	TRBJ1-6	TRBD1	TGTGCCAGCAGTTCCGGGACAGGTTATTCACCCCTCCACTTT	CASSSGTGYSPLHF
-	TRBV5-1	TRBJ2-5	-	TGCGCCAGCAGCTTCCTTCCAGCGGATCAAGAGACCCAGTACTTC	CASSFLPADQETQYF
-	TRBV7-2	TRBJ1-3	-	TGTGCCAGCAGACAGGGTTCAGGAAACACCATATATTTT	CASRQGSGNTIYF
-	TRBV7-9	TRBJ1-3	-	TGTGCCAGCAGCTTTTATGGAAACACCATATATTTT	CASSFYGNTIYF
-	TRBV12-3/TRBV12-4	TRBJ1-1	-	TGTGCCAGCAGGGGGGAATCGAACACTGAAGCTTTCTTT	CASRGESNTEAFF
-	TRBV23-1	TRBJ2-1	TRBD2	TGCGCCAGCAGTCAATCCTTACCTAGGGGGACTAGCTTACACGACTCCTACAATGAGCAGTTCTTC	CASSQSLPRGTSLHDSYNEQFF
-	TRBV5-4	TRBJ1-1	-	TGTGCCAGCAGCTGGGGGCGGAACACTGAAGCTTTCTTT	CASSWGRNTEAFF
-	TRBV29-1	TRBJ2-2	TRBD2	TGCAGCGTGTCTCATAGCGGGGGGAACACCGGGGAGCTGTTTTTT	CSVSHSGGNTGELFF
-	TRBV4-2	TRBJ2-7	TRBD1	TGTGCCAGCAGCCAAACGCCGGGACAGGGAGGGTACGAGCAGTACTTC	CASSQTPGQGGYEQYF
-	TRBV15	TRBJ1-2	-	TGTGCCACCAGCAATTCCGGTGTATTTGGCTACACCTTC	CATSNSGVFGYTF
few	TRBV3-1/TRBV3-2	TRBJ1-2	-	TGTGCCAGCAGCCGCGGTGGGGGAACTCACTATGGCTACACCTTC	CASSRGGGTHYGYTF